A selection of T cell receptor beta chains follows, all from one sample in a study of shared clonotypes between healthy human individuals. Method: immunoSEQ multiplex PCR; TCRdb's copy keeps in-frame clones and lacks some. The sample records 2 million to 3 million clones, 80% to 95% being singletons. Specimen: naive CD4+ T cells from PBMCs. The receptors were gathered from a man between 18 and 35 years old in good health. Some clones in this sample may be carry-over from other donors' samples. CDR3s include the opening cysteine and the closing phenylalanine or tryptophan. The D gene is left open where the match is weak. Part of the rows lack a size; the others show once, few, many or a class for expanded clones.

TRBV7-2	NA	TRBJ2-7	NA	TGTGCCAGCAGCTTAATCGGGTCTCGGGGTCTTTTCCCCTACGAGCAGTACTTC	CASSLIGSRGLFPYEQYF
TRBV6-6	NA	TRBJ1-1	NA	TGTGCCAGCAGTCCAGGGACGGCTTACACTGAAGCTTTCTTT	CASSPGTAYTEAFF
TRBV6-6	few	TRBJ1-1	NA	TGTGCCAGCAGTCCACGGACAGTTAACACTGAAGCTTTCTTT	CASSPRTVNTEAFF
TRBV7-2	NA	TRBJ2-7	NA	TGTGCCAGCAGCCAAACTGGCGGGCGGGGTCCTTACTACGAGCAGTACTTC	CASSQTGGRGPYYEQYF
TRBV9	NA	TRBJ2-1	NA	TGTGCCAGCAGCGTAGATCCGATTGGGGATGAGCAGTTCTTC	CASSVDPIGDEQFF
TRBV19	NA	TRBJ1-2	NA	TGTGCCAGTAGTAGAGCAGGAGGGATTGGCTATGGCTACACCTTC	CASSRAGGIGYGYTF
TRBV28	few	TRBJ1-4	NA	TGTGCCAGCAGTTCGGCGGATGAAAAACTGTTTTTT	CASSSADEKLFF
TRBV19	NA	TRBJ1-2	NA	TGTGCCAGTAGTCCAGACCGGGCCTGGGCTAACTATGGCTACACCTTC	CASSPDRAWANYGYTF
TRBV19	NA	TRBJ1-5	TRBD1	TGTGCCAGTTCCCGCCCCCCGGGACAGGGAGCGAATCAGCCCCAGCATTTT	CASSRPPGQGANQPQHF
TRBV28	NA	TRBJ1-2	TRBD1	TGTGCCAGCAGTTCGGGACAGGGAGGCTATGGCTACACCTTC	CASSSGQGGYGYTF
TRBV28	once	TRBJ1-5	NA	TGTGCCAGCCTGCTTAGCAATCAGCCCCAGCATTTT	CASLLSNQPQHF
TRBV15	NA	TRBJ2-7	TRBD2	TGTGCCACCAGCGCCCCGCTGGAGGGAGGGAGATCCTACGAGCAGTACTTC	CATSAPLEGGRSYEQYF
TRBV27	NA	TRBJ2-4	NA	TGTGCCAGCAGACCCTCAAACCAGGTCGCCAAAAACATTCAGTACTTC	CASRPSNQVAKNIQYF
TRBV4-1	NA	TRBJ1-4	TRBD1	TGCGCCAGCAGCCAGACTTCCAGGGGGCTGGGTGAAAAACTGTTTTTT	CASSQTSRGLGEKLFF
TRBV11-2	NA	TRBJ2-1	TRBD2	TGTGCCAGCAGCTTAGGAGCTAGCGGTTCTAATGAGCAGTTCTTC	CASSLGASGSNEQFF
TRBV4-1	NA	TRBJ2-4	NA	TGCGCCAGCAGCCAACCCCGAATGGGACGAGCCAAAAACATTCAGTACTTC	CASSQPRMGRAKNIQYF
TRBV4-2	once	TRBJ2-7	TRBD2	TGTGCCAGCAGCCAAGATCCTAGCGGGAGGCCCGACCCCTACGAGCAGTACTTC	CASSQDPSGRPDPYEQYF
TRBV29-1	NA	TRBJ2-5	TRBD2	TGCAGCGTTGCGACTAGCGGGGAACAAGAGACCCAGTACTTC	CSVATSGEQETQYF
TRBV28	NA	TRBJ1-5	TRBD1	TGTGCCAGCAGCACGGACAGGGGAGCTAGCAATCAGCCCCAGCATTTT	CASSTDRGASNQPQHF
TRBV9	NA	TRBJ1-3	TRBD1	TGTGCCAGCAGCCTCCGGGACAGGCCAACTCTCTCTGGAAACACCATATATTTT	CASSLRDRPTLSGNTIYF
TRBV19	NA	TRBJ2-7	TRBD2	TGTGCCAGTAGTAGGCGGGAGGGCCGGAGGGAGCAGTACTTC	CASSRREGRREQYF
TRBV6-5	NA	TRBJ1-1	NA	TGTGCCAGCAGTTATCTTGGGGGCTCGGTCACTGAAGCTTTCTTT	CASSYLGGSVTEAFF
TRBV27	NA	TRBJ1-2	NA	TGTGCCAGCAGTTTGTTATCTCGGGGCCTGTATGGCTACACCTTC	CASSLLSRGLYGYTF
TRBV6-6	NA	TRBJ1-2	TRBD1	TGTGCCAGCAGTTACTCCGCGACAGGGAAAGGAGGCTACACCTTC	CASSYSATGKGGYTF
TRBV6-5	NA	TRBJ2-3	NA	TGTGCCGCTGGGCGACGCCTCTCAACAGATACGCAGTATTTT	CAAGRRLSTDTQYF
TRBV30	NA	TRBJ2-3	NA	TGTGCCTGGAGGAGTTTCGGGGGCCTTGGTACAGATACGCAGTATTTT	CAWRSFGGLGTDTQYF
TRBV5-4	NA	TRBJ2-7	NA	TGTGCCAGCAGCTTGGGGGGGGCTCGTTCCTCCTACGAGCAGTACTTC	CASSLGGARSSYEQYF
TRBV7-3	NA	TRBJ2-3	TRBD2	TGTGCCAGCAGCTTAACTAGCGGGAGGGATACGCAGTATTTT	CASSLTSGRDTQYF
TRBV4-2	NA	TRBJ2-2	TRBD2	TGTGCCAGCAGCCAAGAAGATTTGGCGGGAGGGCGCACCGGGGAGCTGTTTTTT	CASSQEDLAGGRTGELFF
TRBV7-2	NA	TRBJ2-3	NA	TGTGCCAGCACCCTGCTAGGGGGAGGGCCCACAGATACGCAGTATTTT	CASTLLGGGPTDTQYF
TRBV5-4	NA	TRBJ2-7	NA	TGTGCCAGCCCGAACAGGGGGGGGGCGCACACCTACGAGCAGTACTTC	CASPNRGGAHTYEQYF